The next 20 T cell receptor beta chains were all read from a single sample in a study of cytomegalovirus exposure and HLA in healthy donors (dated 2017 in TCRdb). Library creation used the immunoSEQ multiplex PCR assay. In its TCRdb copy, this immuneACCESS table keeps in-frame sequences only and misses some clones. Where compared with another copy, unresolved V genes explain less than half of these, and the others have no known cause. The sample records roughly 230,000 clones, about 90% of which are singletons. Approximately 3.1% of the sample is in the top ten clones. Sequenced material: PBMCs. These receptors all stem from a woman in her twenties or thirties in good health and CMV-seronegative.

This chain uses TRBV19 with TRBJ1-1, with 9 bases that match TRBD1. V shed 5 bases, J shed 6 bases, and the junction held 16 bases outside the gene matches. The CDR3 is made up of 17 amino acids. Germline CDR1 LNHDA, CDR2 SQIVND (reference sequence). CDR3 bases: TGTGCCAGTAGTCCTCGTCCCGGGACAGGGAAATACGCTGAAGCTTTCTTT. It is translated as CASSPRPGTGKYAEAFF.

Remarks on this clone: This sample includes further DNA sequences coding for the same CDR3. The rearrangement joins TRBV27 to TRBJ2-7, with a possible D match to TRBD2 (5 bases). Germline CDR1 MNHEY, CDR2 SMNVEV (reference sequence). The V and J ends lost 2 bases and 2 bases respectively, with 7 bases between them. The CDR3 loop spans 13 amino acids. DNA for the CDR3: TGTGCCAGCAGTTTAAGCGGTCCCTACGAGCAGTACTTC. Its translation is CASSLSGPYEQYF.

The chain has TRBV29-1 and TRBJ2-7; D is perhaps TRBD2 (5 bases). Germline CDR1 is SQVTM and CDR2 is ANQGSEA. Trimming left V 6 bases short and J 3 bases short, with 12 bases between. The CDR3 is made up of 12 amino acids. Written as DNA, the CDR3 is TGCAGCGTGGGTGGCCGGGGCTACGAGCAGTACTTC. Translating it yields CSVGGRGYEQYF.

This clone occurred once. The genes are TRBV27 and TRBJ2-7, with TRBD1 matching over 11 bases. The CDR3 extends over 15 amino acids. CDR1 is MNHEY, CDR2 SMNVEV, per germline (reference sequence). J was trimmed by 3 bases and V by 6 bases; bases with no gene match: 7. The CDR3 here is CASRGGTGGFYEQYF. DNA for the CDR3: TGTGCCAGCAGGGGCGGGACAGGGGGTTTCTACGAGCAGTACTTC.

V usage is TRBV11-3 and J usage is TRBJ2-7; 11 positions match TRBD1. Per germline, CDR1 SGHNT and CDR2 YENEEA. Losses at the gene ends were 5 bases for V and 3 bases for J; bases not matched to a gene: 12. The CDR3 totals 17 residues. DNA for the CDR3: TGTGCCAGCAGCCCGGGACAGGGGGTCCCCTCGAACTACGAGCAGTACTTC. Translation gives CASSPGQGVPSNYEQYF.

This clone was recorded once. The chain joins TRBV9 to TRBJ2-3; possibly TRBD1 or TRBD2 for D (6 bases each). Trimming stripped 4 bases from V and 1 base from J, with 19 bases between. This CDR3 is 17 amino acids long. Germline V gene data show CDR1 as SGDLS and CDR2 as YYNGEE. The chain's CDR3 is CASSPRTGASGTDTQYF. In nucleotides, the CDR3 is TGTGCCAGCAGCCCCAGAACGGGGGCTAGCGGCACAGATACGCAGTATTTT.

The chain uses TRBV11-2 and TRBJ1-1; D call uncertain. V lost 5 bases and J 4 bases, leaving 17 bases between the germline ends. Germline CDR1 is SGHAT and CDR2 is FQNNGV. The CDR3 extends over 15 amino acids. Here the CDR3 reads CASSPTLGVGTEAFF. CDR3 nucleotides: TGTGCCAGCAGCCCGACGTTGGGAGTAGGCACTGAAGCTTTCTTT.

The chain combines TRBV28 with TRBJ1-2; D gene ambiguous. Germline CDR1 reads MDHEN; CDR2 reads SYDVKM. Trimming shortened V by 6 bases and J by 6 bases, and 11 bases separated the two germline ends. The CDR3 runs to 12 residues. CDR3 amino acids: CASSQDRDGYTF. CDR3 bases: TGTGCCAGCAGCCAAGATCGGGATGGCTACACCTTC.

This chain uses TRBV19 with TRBJ1-5; tentatively, D is TRBD1 (5 bases). Trimming pared 4 bases from V and 3 bases from J, leaving 7 bases between. This CDR3 is 13 amino acids long. CDR1 and CDR2 from the germline V gene are LNHDA and SQIVND (reference sequence). Here the CDR3 reads CASSTGYNQPQHF. DNA of the CDR3: TGTGCCAGTAGTACAGGGTACAATCAGCCCCAGCATTTT.

V usage is TRBV11-2 and J usage is TRBJ2-1; D perhaps matches TRBD2 (6 bases). The CDR3 consists of 13 residues. Per germline, CDR1 SGHAT and CDR2 FQNNGV. Trimming pared 1 base from V and 8 bases from J, leaving 9 bases between. CDR3 coding DNA: TGTGCCAGCAGCTTAGCTAGCGCCGATGAGCAGTTCTTC. Translation: CASSLASADEQFF.

This chain links TRBV15 with TRBJ2-7; D may correspond to TRBD1 or TRBD2 (5 bases each). Germline values: CDR1 LNHNV, CDR2 YYDKDF (reference sequence). CDR3 size: 15 residues. Trimming took off 4 bases at V and 3 bases at J, with 16 bases between the two ends. In DNA form, the CDR3 reads TGTGCCACCAGCATCGGGGCAGTAGACTTCTACGAGCAGTACTTC. It encodes CATSIGAVDFYEQYF.

V is TRBV7-9 and J is TRBJ1-1, with D possibly matching TRBD1 (6 bases). Trimming cost V 1 base and J 8 bases, with 11 bases left between them. CDR1 is SEHNR and CDR2 is FQNEAQ in the germline V gene (reference sequence). This CDR3 is 13 amino acids long. The CDR3 here is CASSLELGTEAFF. In DNA, the CDR3 is TGTGCCAGCAGCTTAGAACTAGGGACAGAAGCTTTCTTT.

The V call is TRBV13, the J call TRBJ1-2, with unresolved D. The CDR3 runs 15 residues. Germline V gives CDR1 PRHDT, CDR2 FYEKMQ (reference sequence). Between the trimmed V and J ends, which lost 4 bases and 7 bases, there was a span of 19 bases. CDR3 nucleotide sequence: TGTGCCAGCAGCTCCGGAAAGGGCATCTCGCGTGGCTACACCTTC. Its translation: CASSSGKGISRGYTF. Using reference TRBV13 and TRBJ1-2 for the parts outside the CDR3, the full variable domain is AAGVIQSPRHLIKEKRETATLKCYPIPRHDTVYWYQQGPGQDPQFLISFYEKMQSDKGSIPDRFSAQQFSDYHSELNMSSLELGDSALYFCASSSGKGISRGYTFGSGTRLTVV.

This chain links TRBV5-6 with TRBJ2-7; perhaps D is TRBD1 or TRBD2 (5 bases each). CDR3 length: 12 residues. CDR1 is SGHDT and CDR2 is YYEEEE in the germline V gene. V gave up 9 bases and J gave up 2 bases, with 12 bases separating them. CDR3 protein: CATGTGAYEQYF. In DNA form, the CDR3 reads TGTGCCACAGGGACCGGGGCCTACGAGCAGTACTTC.

This clone appeared a single time. The chain carries TRBV5-1 and TRBJ2-3, with unresolved D. CDR3 length: 12 amino acids. Germline CDR1 and CDR2: SGHRS and YFSETQ. V lost 5 bases to trimming and J lost 2 bases, with 6 bases between them. CDR3 sequence reads: CASRGVTDTQYF. CDR3 DNA: TGCGCCAGCAGAGGAGTCACAGATACGCAGTATTTT. Looking up the rest from reference TRBV5-1 and TRBJ2-3 gives the full variable domain: KAGVTQTPRYLIKTRGQQVTLSCSPISGHRSVSWYQQTPGQGLQFLFEYFSETQRNKGNFPGRFSGRQFSNSRSEMNVSTLELGDSALYLCASRGVTDTQYFGPGTRLTVL.

This rearrangement joins TRBV28 to TRBJ2-7, with a possible D match to TRBD2 (5 bases). Germline values: CDR1 MDHEN, CDR2 SYDVKM. V lost 7 bases to trimming and J lost 0 bases, with 7 bases between them. The CDR3 totals 12 residues. This CDR3 is CASTGYSYEQYF. DNA of the CDR3: TGTGCCAGCACGGGGTACTCCTACGAGCAGTACTTC.

The chain combines TRBV6-1 with TRBJ2-2, with D perhaps TRBD1 or TRBD2 (5 bases each). Germline V gives CDR1 MNHNS, CDR2 SASEGT. The V end lost 6 bases, the J end lost 3 bases, and 11 bases lay between the germline ends. This CDR3 has 14 amino acids. The CDR3 region has the DNA TGTGCCAGCAGGAGGGACGGTGACACCGGGGAGCTGTTTTTT. Protein product: CASRRDGDTGELFF.

This clone was picked up a small number of times. The genes are TRBV6-6 and TRBJ1-1; no clear D gene. This CDR3 spans 16 amino acids. CDR1 and CDR2 from the germline V gene are MNHNY and SVGAGI (reference sequence). Trimming removed 5 bases from V and 1 base from J, with 17 bases in between. CDR3 protein: CASSVRSRTENTEAFF. CDR3 sequence (DNA): TGTGCCAGCAGTGTCAGATCCCGGACGGAGAACACTGAAGCTTTCTTT.

The gene calls are TRBV27 and TRBJ2-2; D is unresolved. The CDR3 is 13 amino acids. With 5 bases removed from V and 6 bases from J, the gap between germline ends came to 10 bases. Per the germline V gene, CDR1 is MNHEY and CDR2 is SMNVEV (reference sequence). The CDR3 protein is CASSVKMAGELFF. The CDR3 nucleotides read TGTGCCAGCAGTGTAAAGATGGCCGGGGAGCTGTTTTTT.

Turning to this clone: The CDR3 carries no conserved terminal phenylalanine or tryptophan, so it likely arises from a read error. The V gene is TRBV23-1, the J gene TRBJ2-7, with a tentative D call TRBD2 (5 bases). TRBV23-1 is labeled an ORF, and its function is uncertain. This CDR3 region has 13 residues. The V gene lost 8 bases and the J gene lost 0 bases, with 11 bases spanning the gap. The CDR3 DNA is TGCGCCAGCGGGAGTTCTTCCTCCTACGAGCAGTACCTC. Amino acid sequence: CASGSSSSYEQYL.